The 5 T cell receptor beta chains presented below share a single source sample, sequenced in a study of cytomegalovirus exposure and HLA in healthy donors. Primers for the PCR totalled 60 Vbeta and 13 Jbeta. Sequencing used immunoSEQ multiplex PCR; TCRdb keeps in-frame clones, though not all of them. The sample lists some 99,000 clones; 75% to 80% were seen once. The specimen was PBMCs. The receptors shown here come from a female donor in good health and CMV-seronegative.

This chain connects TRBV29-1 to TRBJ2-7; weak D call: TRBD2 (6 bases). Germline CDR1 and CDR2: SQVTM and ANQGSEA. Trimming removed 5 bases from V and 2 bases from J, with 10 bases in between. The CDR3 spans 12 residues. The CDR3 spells CSVFGGTYEQYF. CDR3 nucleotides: TGCAGCGTTTTTGGAGGGACCTACGAGCAGTACTTC.

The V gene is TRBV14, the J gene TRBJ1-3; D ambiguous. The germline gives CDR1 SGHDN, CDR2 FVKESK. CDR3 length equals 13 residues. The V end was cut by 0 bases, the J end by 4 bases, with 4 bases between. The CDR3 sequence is CASSQEQGNTIYF. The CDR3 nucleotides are TGTGCCAGCAGCCAAGAACAGGGAAACACCATATATTTT.

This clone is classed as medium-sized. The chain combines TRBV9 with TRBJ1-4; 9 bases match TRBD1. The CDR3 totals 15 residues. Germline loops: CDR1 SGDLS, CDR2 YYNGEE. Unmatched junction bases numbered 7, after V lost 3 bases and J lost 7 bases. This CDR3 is CASSATGGMSEKLFF. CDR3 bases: TGTGCCAGCAGCGCAACAGGGGGCATGAGTGAAAAACTGTTTTTT.

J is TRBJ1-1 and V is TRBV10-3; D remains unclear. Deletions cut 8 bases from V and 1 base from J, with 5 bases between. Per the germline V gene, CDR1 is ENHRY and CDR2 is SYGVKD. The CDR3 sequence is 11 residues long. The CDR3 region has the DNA TGTGCCATCGCGGGGAACACTGAAGCTTTCTTT. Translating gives CAIAGNTEAFF.

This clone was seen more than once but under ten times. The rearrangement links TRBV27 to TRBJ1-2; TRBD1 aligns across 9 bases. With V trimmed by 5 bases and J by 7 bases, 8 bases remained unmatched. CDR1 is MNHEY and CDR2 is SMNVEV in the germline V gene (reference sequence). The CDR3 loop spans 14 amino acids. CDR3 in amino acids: CASSQQGAFGGYTF. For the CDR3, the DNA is TGTGCCAGCAGTCAACAGGGGGCTTTCGGTGGCTACACCTTC.